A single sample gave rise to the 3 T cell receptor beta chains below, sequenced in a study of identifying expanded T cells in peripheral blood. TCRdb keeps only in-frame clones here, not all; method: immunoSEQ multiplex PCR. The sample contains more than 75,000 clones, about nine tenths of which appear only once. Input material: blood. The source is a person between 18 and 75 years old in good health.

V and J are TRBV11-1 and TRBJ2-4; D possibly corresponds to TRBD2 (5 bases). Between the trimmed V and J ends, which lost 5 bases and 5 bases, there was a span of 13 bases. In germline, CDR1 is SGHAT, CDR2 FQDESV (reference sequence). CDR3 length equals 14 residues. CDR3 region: CASSPGGSQNIQYF. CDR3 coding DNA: TGTGCCAGCAGCCCCGGCGGGTCCCAAAACATTCAGTACTTC.

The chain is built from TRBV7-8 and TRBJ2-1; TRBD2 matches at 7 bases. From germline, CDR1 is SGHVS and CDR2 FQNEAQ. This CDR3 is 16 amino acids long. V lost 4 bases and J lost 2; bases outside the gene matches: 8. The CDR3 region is CASSSSQTSTYNEQFF. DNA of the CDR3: TGTGCCAGCAGCTCAAGTCAGACTAGCACCTACAATGAGCAGTTCTTC.

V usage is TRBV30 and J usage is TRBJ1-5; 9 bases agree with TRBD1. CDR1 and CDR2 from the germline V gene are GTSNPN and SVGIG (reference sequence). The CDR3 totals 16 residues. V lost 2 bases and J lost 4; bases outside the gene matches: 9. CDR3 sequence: CAWSPTGTGRNQPQHF. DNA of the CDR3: TGTGCCTGGAGTCCGACCGGGACAGGGAGAAATCAGCCCCAGCATTTT.